This T cell receptor beta chain was recovered during a study of T cell repertoires in cytomegalovirus infection. Overall study: Public TCR beta signatures were indicative of both CMV infection and a matching HLA type. Overall study results and limits: The study found HLA-C-restricted CMV-specific TCR beta clonotypes dominating the ex vivo response. CMV carriers with the relevant HLA were identified by cumulative public TCR beta family frequency.

Ten or more counts support this clonotype. What it binds is unknown. TCRdb reprocessed the reads via MiXCR and lists one record per CDR3 protein. The repertoire holds fewer than 550,000 distinct CDR3 sequences, with around 11% as singletons. Material: PBMCs. The receptor was derived from a human donor in good health (CMV status not recorded). Some clones in this sample may be carry-over from other donors' samples.

The CDR3 DNA follows: TGTGCCAGCAGTATGTTTGGGCAGGGGTCCCAGTACTTC. Translating it yields CASSMFGQGSQYF. V and J are TRBV12-3 or TRBV12-4 and TRBJ2-5; possibly TRBD1 for D (6 bases). The CDR3 loop spans 13 amino acids. Trimming took 5 bases from V and 9 from J, leaving 16 bases between them.